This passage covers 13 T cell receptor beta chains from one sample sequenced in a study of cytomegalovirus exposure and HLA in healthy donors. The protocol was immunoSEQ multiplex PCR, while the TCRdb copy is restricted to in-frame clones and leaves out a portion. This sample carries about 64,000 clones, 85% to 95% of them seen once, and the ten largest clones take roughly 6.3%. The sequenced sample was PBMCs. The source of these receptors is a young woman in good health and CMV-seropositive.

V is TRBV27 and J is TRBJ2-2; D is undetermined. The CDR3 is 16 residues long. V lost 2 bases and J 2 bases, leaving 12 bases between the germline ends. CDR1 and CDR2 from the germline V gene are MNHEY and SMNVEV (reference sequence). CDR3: CASSLSAEINTGELFF. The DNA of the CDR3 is TGTGCCAGCAGTTTAAGCGCAGAAATTAACACCGGGGAGCTGTTTTTT.

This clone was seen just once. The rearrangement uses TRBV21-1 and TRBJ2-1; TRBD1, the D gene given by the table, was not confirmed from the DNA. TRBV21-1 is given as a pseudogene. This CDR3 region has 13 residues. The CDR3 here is CASSKTGGGEQFF. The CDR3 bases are TGTGCCAGCAGCAAAACAGGGGGCGGTGAGCAGTTCTTC.

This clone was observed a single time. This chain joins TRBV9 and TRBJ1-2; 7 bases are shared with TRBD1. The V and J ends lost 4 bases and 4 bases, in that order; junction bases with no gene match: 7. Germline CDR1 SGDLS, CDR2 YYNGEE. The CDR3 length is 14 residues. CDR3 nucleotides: TGTGCCAGCAGCACTCGAGGGGGCCTCTATGGCTACACCTTC. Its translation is CASSTRGGLYGYTF.

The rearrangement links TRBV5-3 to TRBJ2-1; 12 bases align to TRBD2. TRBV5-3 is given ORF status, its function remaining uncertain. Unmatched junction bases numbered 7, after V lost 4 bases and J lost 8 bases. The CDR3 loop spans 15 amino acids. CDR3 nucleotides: TGTGCCAGAAGCCCCACTAGCGGGAGGTGCCATGAGCAGTTCTTC. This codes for CARSPTSGRCHEQFF.

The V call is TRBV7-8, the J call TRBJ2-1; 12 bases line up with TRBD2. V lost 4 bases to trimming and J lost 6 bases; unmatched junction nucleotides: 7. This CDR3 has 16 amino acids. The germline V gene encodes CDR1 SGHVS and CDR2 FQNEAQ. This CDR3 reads CASSSLAGGVLNEQFF. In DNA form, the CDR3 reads TGTGCCAGCAGCTCACTAGCGGGAGGAGTTCTCAATGAGCAGTTCTTC.

DNA of the CDR3: TGCGCCAGCAGCTCCGGGACTAGCGGGAGCACAGATACGCAGTATTTT. It encodes CASSSGTSGSTDTQYF. The V call is TRBV5-1, the J call TRBJ2-3; 12 nucleotides line up with TRBD2. Germline CDR1 and CDR2: SGHRS and YFSETQ. Unmatched junction bases numbered 2, after V lost 3 bases and J lost 0 bases. There are 16 residues in the CDR3.

In DNA form, the CDR3 reads TGTGCCAGCAGCCTAGCCCAGTACGAGCAGTACTTC. Its protein is CASSLAQYEQYF. The chain is built from TRBV11-2 and TRBJ2-7, with a possible D match to TRBD2 (5 bases). The CDR3 runs to 12 residues. The V end lost 5 bases, the J end lost 4 bases, and 9 bases lay between the germline ends. In germline, CDR1 is SGHAT, CDR2 FQNNGV.

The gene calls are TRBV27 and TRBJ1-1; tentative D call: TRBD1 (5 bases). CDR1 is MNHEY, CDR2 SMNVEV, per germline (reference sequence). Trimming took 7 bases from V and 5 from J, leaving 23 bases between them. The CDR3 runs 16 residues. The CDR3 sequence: CASNSGASGVDTEAFF. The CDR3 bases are TGTGCCAGCAACTCCGGGGCCTCGGGGGTGGATACTGAAGCTTTCTTT.

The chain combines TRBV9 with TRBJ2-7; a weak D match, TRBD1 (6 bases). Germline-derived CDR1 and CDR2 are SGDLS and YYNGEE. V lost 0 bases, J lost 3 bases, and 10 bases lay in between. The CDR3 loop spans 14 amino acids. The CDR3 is CASSVGRTDYEQYF. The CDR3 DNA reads TGTGCCAGCAGCGTAGGACGGACAGACTACGAGCAGTACTTC. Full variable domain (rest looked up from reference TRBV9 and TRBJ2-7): DSGVTQTPKHLITATGQRVTLRCSPRSGDLSVYWYQQSLDQGLQFLIQYYNGEERAKGNILERFSAQQFPDLHSELNLSSLELGDSALYFCASSVGRTDYEQYFGPGTRLTVT.

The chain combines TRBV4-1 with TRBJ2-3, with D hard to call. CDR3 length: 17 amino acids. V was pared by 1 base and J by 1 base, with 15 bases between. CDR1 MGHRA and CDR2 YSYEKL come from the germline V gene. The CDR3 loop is CASSQGLVAYGTDTQYF. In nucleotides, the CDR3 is TGCGCCAGCAGCCAAGGGCTAGTAGCTTACGGCACAGATACGCAGTATTTT.

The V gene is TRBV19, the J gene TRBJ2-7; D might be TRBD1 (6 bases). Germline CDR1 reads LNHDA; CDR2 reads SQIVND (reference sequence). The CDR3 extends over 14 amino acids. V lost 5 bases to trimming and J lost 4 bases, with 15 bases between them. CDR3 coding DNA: TGTGCCAGTAGTCCTACAGGGCCGGGATACGAGCAGTACTTC. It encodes CASSPTGPGYEQYF.

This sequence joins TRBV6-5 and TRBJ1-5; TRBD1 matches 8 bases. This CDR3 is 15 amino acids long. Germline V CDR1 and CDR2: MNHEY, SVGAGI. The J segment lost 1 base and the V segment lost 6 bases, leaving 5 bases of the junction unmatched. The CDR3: CASRSDRASNQPQHF. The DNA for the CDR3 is TGTGCCAGCAGATCGGACAGGGCGAGCAATCAGCCCCAGCATTTT.

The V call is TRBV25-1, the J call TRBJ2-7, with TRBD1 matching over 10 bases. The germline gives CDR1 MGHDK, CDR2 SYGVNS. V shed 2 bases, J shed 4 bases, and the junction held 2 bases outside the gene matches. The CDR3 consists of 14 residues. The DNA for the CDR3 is TGTGCCAGCAGTGAAATGGGACAGGGGTACGAGCAGTACTTC. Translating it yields CASSEMGQGYEQYF.